Below, 16 T cell receptor beta chains from the same sample are listed, as sequenced in a study of OX40 agonist ivuxolimab in advanced cancers. The method was immunoSEQ multiplex PCR; TCRdb's version includes in-frame clones alone and lacks a portion of them. Seen here are tens of thousands of clones, roughly nine tenths observed once, and the top ten hold approximately 2.4%. This material consisted of CD4+ or CD8+ T cells sorted from blood, taken in a trial of the OX40 agonist ivuxolimab. The receptors were sampled from an adult with an advanced solid tumor such as melanoma, head and neck, liver or kidney cancer.

The rearrangement joins TRBV28 to TRBJ2-3, with D perhaps matching TRBD1 (5 bases). Germline loops: CDR1 MDHEN, CDR2 SYDVKM. Between the trimmed V and J ends, which lost 11 bases and 5 bases, there was a span of 14 bases. The CDR3 is made up of 12 amino acids. The chain's CDR3 is CAVTGQIDTQYF. The CDR3 coding sequence is TGTGCCGTAACCGGACAAATAGATACGCAGTATTTT.

The genes are TRBV28 and TRBJ2-7; D possibly matches TRBD1 or TRBD2 (5 bases each). The CDR3 spans 16 residues. V was pared by 3 bases and J by 1 base, with 16 bases between. Germline V gene lookup returns CDR1 MDHEN and CDR2 SYDVKM. Written as DNA, the CDR3 is TGTGCCAGCAGTTTCATCGGGACGGTTGCTTCCTACGAGCAGTACTTC. This sequence encodes CASSFIGTVASYEQYF.

This clone was found a few times. The CDR3 DNA reads TGTGCCAGCTCTCAACAGGGTACCTACGAGCAGTACTTC. Translated: CASSQQGTYEQYF. The chain is built from TRBV18 and TRBJ2-7; TRBD1 might be the D (6 bases). Per the germline V gene, CDR1 is KGHSH and CDR2 is LQKENI. CDR3 length equals 13 residues. V lost 6 bases and J 2 bases, leaving 11 bases between the germline ends.

The chain couples TRBV30 to TRBJ1-5; 10 positions match TRBD1. CDR3 length: 13 amino acids. Germline loops: CDR1 GTSNPN, CDR2 SVGIG (reference sequence). V dropped 5 bases and J dropped 7; count of bases not matched to a gene: 5. The CDR3 DNA is TGTGCCTGGGGGACAGGGGAGACACAGCCCCAGCATTTT. This translates into CAWGTGETQPQHF.

In this sample, this clone turned up once. V gene TRBV30 combines with J gene TRBJ2-3, with 8 bases that match TRBD2. CDR3 length equals 11 residues. V was pared by 3 bases and J by 10 bases, with 3 bases of the junction left unmatched. CDR1 is GTSNPN, CDR2 SVGIG, per germline (reference sequence). The CDR3 nucleotides are TGTGCCTGGAGCGAACTAGCGGCGCAGTATTTT. Amino acid sequence: CAWSELAAQYF.

The chain combines TRBV5-4 with TRBJ2-7; possibly TRBD1 for D (5 bases). Trimming removed 3 bases at V and 3 bases at J, with 22 bases between. Germline CDR1 SGHNT, CDR2 YYREEE (reference sequence). This CDR3 has 17 amino acids. CDR3 sequence reads: CASSSSGPLYTGYEQYF. CDR3 coding DNA: TGTGCCAGCAGCTCTTCAGGGCCTCTCTACACTGGCTACGAGCAGTACTTC. Combining the CDR3 with reference TRBV5-4 and TRBJ2-7 gives the whole variable domain ETGVTQSPTHLIKTRGQQVTLRCSSQSGHNTVSWYQQALGQGPQFIFQYYREEENGRGNFPPRFSGLQFPNYSSELNVNALELDDSALYLCASSSSGPLYTGYEQYFGPGTRLTVT.

A single count supports this clone. CDR3 in amino acids: CASSPTGTNEKLFF. The CDR3 coding sequence is TGTGCCAGCAGTCCGACAGGGACTAATGAAAAACTGTTTTTT. The chain has TRBV27 and TRBJ1-4; 7 positions match TRBD1. Trimming cost V 5 bases and J 2 bases; bases outside gene matches: 2. CDR1 and CDR2 from the germline V gene are MNHEY and SMNVEV (reference sequence). The CDR3 length is 14 residues.

The rearrangement uses TRBV9 and TRBJ2-1, with D uncertain. The CDR3 extends over 15 amino acids. Germline values: CDR1 SGDLS, CDR2 YYNGEE. Trimming took 4 bases from V and 0 from J, leaving 11 bases between them. The CDR3 loop reads CASSTPKTSYNEQFF. The CDR3 DNA reads as TGTGCCAGCAGCACACCTAAAACCTCCTACAATGAGCAGTTCTTC.

The chain joins TRBV7-6 to TRBJ1-5, with TRBD1 matching over 9 bases. The length of the CDR3 is 17 residues. The V gene end was trimmed by 1 base and the J gene end by 6 bases; junction bases not matched to a gene: 10. CDR1 SGHVS and CDR2 FNYEAQ come from the germline V gene. CDR3 loop: CASSLEPGQGPTQPQHF. The CDR3 DNA is TGTGCCAGCAGCTTAGAGCCGGGACAGGGACCCACTCAGCCCCAGCATTTT.

This chain uses TRBV4-3 with TRBJ2-5, with 11 bases lining up with TRBD2. Per the germline V gene, CDR1 is LGHNA and CDR2 is YSLEER. After removal of 4 bases from V and 5 bases from J, the junction contained 6 bases not matched to a gene. This CDR3 is 15 amino acids long. For the CDR3, the DNA is TGCGCCAGCAGCCTACTAGCGGGAGCGGAGGAGACCCAGTACTTC. Encoded protein: CASSLLAGAEETQYF.

The chain employs TRBV28 and TRBJ1-5, with a weak D call TRBD1 (6 bases). The CDR3 loop spans 13 amino acids. V lost 5 bases, J lost 3 bases, and 8 bases lay in between. CDR1 and CDR2 from the germline V gene are MDHEN and SYDVKM. The CDR3 here is CASSTGSNQPQHF. The CDR3 DNA reads as TGTGCCAGCAGTACAGGGTCCAATCAGCCCCAGCATTTT. Looking up the rest from reference TRBV28 and TRBJ1-5 gives the full variable domain: DVKVTQSSRYLVKRTGEKVFLECVQDMDHENMFWYRQDPGLGLRLIYFSYDVKMKEKGDIPEGYSVSREKKERFSLILESASTNQTSMYLCASSTGSNQPQHFGDGTRLSIL.

The chain has TRBV2 and TRBJ1-5; 8 bases are shared with TRBD1. The CDR3 contains 15 residues. The V gene's germline CDR1 is SNHLY and CDR2 FYNNEI. J lost 1 base, V lost 2 bases, and 1 base had no gene match. The CDR3 is CASSEQGASNQPQHF. In DNA, the CDR3 is TGTGCCAGCAGTGAACAGGGGGCGAGCAATCAGCCCCAGCATTTT.

The V gene is TRBV5-5, the J gene TRBJ2-3; TRBD2 is a possible D gene (6 bases). Per germline, CDR1 SGHKS and CDR2 YYEKEE (reference sequence). V lost 4 bases and J 1 base, leaving 10 bases between the germline ends. CDR3 length: 14 amino acids. The CDR3 reads CASSGDSGTDTQYF. In nucleotides, the CDR3 is TGTGCCAGCAGCGGGGACTCCGGCACAGATACGCAGTATTTT.

V is TRBV2 and J is TRBJ2-7; D is unresolved. Germline V CDR1 and CDR2: SNHLY, FYNNEI. The CDR3 runs 13 residues. With 1 base removed from V and 6 bases from J, the gap between germline ends came to 10 bases. CDR3 DNA sequence: TGTGCCAGCAGTGAAGGAACGTACTTCGAGCAGTACTTC. It codes for CASSEGTYFEQYF. Complete variable domain (other parts from reference TRBV2 and TRBJ2-7): EPEVTQTPSHQVTQMGQEVILRCVPISNHLYFYWYRQILGQKVEFLVSFYNNEISEKSEIFDDQFSVERPDGSNFTLKIRSTKLEDSAMYFCASSEGTYFEQYFGPGTRLTVT.

J is TRBJ2-5 and V is TRBV6-6; no firm D call. The CDR3 is 12 amino acids. Deletions cut 8 bases from V and 1 base from J, with 8 bases between. Per the germline V gene, CDR1 is MNHNY and CDR2 is SVGAGI (reference sequence). The CDR3 reads CASGSGQETQYF. CDR3 sequence (DNA): TGTGCCAGCGGGTCGGGCCAAGAGACCCAGTACTTC.

The chain uses TRBV29-1 and TRBJ1-1, with D unclear. Germline CDR1 SQVTM, CDR2 ANQGSEA. V lost 0 bases, J lost 5 bases, and 13 bases lay in between. This CDR3 comprises 14 residues. The CDR3 DNA sequence: TGCAGCGTTGAAGATCTGCGACGAGGGACTGAAGCTTTCTTT. Translated, it gives CSVEDLRRGTEAFF.